The present T cell receptor beta chain was sequenced within a study of identical twins. TCRdb independently ran MiXCR on the 5' RACE reads; one entry per CDR3 protein. This table holds 300,000 or so distinct CDR3 sequences, roughly 9.7% found once. This clonotype was found a few times. What it binds is not known. The CDR3 runs 14 residues. Trimming stripped 3 bases from V and 3 bases from J, with 12 bases between. CDR1 is SGHTA, CDR2 FQGNSA, per germline. Points from the study as a whole: Twin-shared out-of-frame alpha sequences were enriched for low generation probability.

These records were also assigned to another study, of yellow fever vaccine responses in identical twins.

This receptor was obtained from a young woman in good health. Specimen: CD8+ T cells sorted from blood. The rearrangement uses TRBV7-2 and TRBJ2-7; D gene uncertain. The CDR3 sequence: CASSFTGGVYEQYF. The CDR3 DNA reads as TGTGCCAGCAGCTTCACGGGTGGGGTCTACGAGCAGTACTTC.